This T cell receptor (beta chain) was recovered during a study of cytomegalovirus exposure and HLA in healthy donors. Study outcomes and limitations: A few chains tied to CMV proved CMV antigen-specific in vitro. Excluded: some indistinguishable V segments such as TRBV6-2 and TRBV6-3.

Between the trimmed V and J ends, which lost 0 bases and 0 bases, there was a span of 11 bases. Germline loops: CDR1 LNHNV, CDR2 YYDKDF (reference sequence). This CDR3 contains 17 residues. In the PCR, 60 Vbeta and 13 Jbeta primers were used. This table comes from immunoSEQ multiplex PCR, and its TCRdb copy is limited to in-frame clones, with some not included. Found here are around 140,000 clones, 70% to 85% of them singletons; the top ten hold around 1.6%. This clone was recorded once. Antigen specificity is unknown. Input material: PBMCs. The J gene is TRBJ2-2, the V gene TRBV15, with D tentatively TRBD1 (6 bases). The sequence came from a female donor in good health and CMV-seronegative. CDR3 sequence: CATSRDQGTANTGELFF. CDR3 nucleotides: TGTGCCACCAGCAGAGATCAGGGGACCGCGAACACCGGGGAGCTGTTTTTT.